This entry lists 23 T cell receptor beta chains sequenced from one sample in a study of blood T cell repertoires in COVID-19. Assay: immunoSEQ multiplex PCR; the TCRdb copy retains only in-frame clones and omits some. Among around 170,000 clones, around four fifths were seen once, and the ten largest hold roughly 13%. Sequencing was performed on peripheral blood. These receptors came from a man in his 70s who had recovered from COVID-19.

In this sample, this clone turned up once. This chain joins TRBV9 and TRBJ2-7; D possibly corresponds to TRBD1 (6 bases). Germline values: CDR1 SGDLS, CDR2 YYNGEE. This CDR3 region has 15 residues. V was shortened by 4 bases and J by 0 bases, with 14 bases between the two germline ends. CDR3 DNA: TGTGCCAGCAGCCCCCTCCGGGACAACTCCTACGAGCAGTACTTC. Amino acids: CASSPLRDNSYEQYF.

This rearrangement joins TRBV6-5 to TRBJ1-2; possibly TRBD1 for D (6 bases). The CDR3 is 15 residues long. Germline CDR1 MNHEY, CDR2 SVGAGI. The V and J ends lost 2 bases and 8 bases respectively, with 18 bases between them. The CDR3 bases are TGTGCCAGCAGTTACACAACTACAGGGAAAAGAGGCTACACCTTC. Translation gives CASSYTTTGKRGYTF.

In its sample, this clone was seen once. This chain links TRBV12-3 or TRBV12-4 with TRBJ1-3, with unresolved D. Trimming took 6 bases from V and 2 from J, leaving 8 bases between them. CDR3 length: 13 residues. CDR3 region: CASRRGAGNTIYF. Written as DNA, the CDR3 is TGTGCCAGCAGGCGGGGTGCTGGAAACACCATATATTTT.

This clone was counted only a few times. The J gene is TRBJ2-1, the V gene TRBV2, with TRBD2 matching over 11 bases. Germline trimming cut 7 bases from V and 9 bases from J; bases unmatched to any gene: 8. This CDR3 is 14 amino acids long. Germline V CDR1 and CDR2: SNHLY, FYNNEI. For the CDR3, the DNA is TGTGCCAGCACCTATAGCGGGAGGGAGAGTGAGCAGTTCTTC. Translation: CASTYSGRESEQFF.

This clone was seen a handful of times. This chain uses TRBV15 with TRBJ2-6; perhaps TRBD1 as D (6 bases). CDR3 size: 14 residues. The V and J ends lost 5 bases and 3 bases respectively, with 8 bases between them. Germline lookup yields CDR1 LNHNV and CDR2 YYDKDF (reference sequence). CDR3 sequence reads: CATSSRGGANVLTF. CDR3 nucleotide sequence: TGTGCCACCAGCTCCAGGGGTGGGGCCAACGTCCTGACTTTC.

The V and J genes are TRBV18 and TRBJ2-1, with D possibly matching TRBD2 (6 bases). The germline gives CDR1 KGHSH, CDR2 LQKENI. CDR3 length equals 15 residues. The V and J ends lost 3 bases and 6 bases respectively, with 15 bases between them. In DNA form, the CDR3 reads TGTGCCAGCTCACCCCGCGGGACGGCCATCAATGAGCAGTTCTTC. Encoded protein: CASSPRGTAINEQFF.

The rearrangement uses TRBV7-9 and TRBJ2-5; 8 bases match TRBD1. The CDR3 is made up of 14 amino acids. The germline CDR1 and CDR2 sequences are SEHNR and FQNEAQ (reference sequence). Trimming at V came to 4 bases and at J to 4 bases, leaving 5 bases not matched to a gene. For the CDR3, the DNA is TGTGCCAGCAGCTCCTGGACAGGGCTAGAGACCCAGTACTTC. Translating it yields CASSSWTGLETQYF.

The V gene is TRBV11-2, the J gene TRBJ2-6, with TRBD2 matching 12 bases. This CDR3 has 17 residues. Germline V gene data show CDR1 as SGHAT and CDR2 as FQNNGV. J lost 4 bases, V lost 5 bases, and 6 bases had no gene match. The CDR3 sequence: CASSRLAGGYGANVLTF. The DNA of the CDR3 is TGTGCCAGCAGCCGGCTAGCGGGAGGGTACGGGGCCAACGTCCTGACTTTC.

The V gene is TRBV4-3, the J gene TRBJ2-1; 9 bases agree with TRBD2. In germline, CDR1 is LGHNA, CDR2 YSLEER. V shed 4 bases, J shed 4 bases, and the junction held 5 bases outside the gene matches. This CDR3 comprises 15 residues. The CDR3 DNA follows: TGCGCCAGCAGCCGAGGCGCGGGAGGGTACAATGAGCAGTTCTTC. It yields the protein CASSRGAGGYNEQFF.

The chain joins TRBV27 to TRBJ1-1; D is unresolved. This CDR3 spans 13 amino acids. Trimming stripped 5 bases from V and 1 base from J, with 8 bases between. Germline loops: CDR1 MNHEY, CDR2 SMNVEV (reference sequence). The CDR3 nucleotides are TGTGCCAGCAGTGTACAGAAGAACACTGAAGCTTTCTTT. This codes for CASSVQKNTEAFF.

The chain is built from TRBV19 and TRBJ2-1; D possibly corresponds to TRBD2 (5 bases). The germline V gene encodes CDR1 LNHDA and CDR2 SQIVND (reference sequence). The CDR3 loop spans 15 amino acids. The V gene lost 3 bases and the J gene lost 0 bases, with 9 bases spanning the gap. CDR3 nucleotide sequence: TGTGCCAGTAGTATCCAGGAGGACTCCTACAATGAGCAGTTCTTC. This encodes CASSIQEDSYNEQFF.

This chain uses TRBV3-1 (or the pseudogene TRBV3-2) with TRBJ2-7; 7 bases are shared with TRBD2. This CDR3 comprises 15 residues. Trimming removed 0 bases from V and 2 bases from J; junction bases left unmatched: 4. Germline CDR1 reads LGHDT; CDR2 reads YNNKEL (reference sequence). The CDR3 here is CASSQDWRGTYEQYF. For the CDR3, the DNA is TGTGCCAGCAGCCAAGATTGGCGGGGGACCTACGAGCAGTACTTC.

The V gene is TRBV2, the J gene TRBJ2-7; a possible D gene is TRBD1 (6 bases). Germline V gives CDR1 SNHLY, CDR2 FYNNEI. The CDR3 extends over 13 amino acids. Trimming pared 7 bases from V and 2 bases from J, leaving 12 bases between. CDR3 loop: CASNLQGTYEQYF. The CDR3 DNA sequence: TGTGCCAGCAACCTACAGGGTACCTACGAGCAGTACTTC.

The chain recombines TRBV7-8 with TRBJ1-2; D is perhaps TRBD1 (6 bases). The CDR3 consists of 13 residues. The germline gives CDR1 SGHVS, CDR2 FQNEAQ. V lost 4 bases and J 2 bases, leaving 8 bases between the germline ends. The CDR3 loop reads CASSSGVNYGYTF. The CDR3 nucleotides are TGTGCCAGCAGCTCAGGGGTAAACTATGGCTACACCTTC.

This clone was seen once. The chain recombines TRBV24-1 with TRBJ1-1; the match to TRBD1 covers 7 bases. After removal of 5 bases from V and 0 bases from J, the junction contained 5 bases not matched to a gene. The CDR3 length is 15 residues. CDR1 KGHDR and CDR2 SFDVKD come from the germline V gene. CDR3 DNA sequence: TGTGCCACCAGTGGTACAGGGGACATGAACACTGAAGCTTTCTTT. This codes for CATSGTGDMNTEAFF.

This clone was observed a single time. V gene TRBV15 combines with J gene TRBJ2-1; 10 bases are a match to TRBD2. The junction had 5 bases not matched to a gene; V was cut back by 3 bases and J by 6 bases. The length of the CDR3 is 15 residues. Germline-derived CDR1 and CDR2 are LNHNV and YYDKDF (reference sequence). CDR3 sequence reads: CATSRTSGSGNEQFF. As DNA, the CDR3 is TGTGCCACCAGCAGGACTAGCGGGTCGGGCAATGAGCAGTTCTTC.

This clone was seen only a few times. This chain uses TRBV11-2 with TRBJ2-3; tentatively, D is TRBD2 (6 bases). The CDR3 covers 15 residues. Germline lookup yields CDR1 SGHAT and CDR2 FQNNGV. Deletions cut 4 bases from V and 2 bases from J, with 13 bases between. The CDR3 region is CASSSVRDSTDTQYF. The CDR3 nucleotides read TGTGCCAGCAGCTCGGTCCGGGACTCCACAGATACGCAGTATTTT. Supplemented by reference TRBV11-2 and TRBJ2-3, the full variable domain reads EAGVAQSPRYKIIEKRQSVAFWCNPISGHATLYWYQQILGQGPKLLIQFQNNGVVDDSQLPKDRFSAERLKGVDSTLKIQPAKLEDSAVYLCASSSVRDSTDTQYFGPGTRLTVL.

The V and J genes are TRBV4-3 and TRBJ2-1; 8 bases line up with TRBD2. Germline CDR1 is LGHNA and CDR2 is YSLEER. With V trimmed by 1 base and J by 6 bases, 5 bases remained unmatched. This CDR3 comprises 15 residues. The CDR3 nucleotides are TGCGCCAGCAGCCAAGCGGGAGGGGGGGTCAATGAGCAGTTCTTC. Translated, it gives CASSQAGGGVNEQFF.

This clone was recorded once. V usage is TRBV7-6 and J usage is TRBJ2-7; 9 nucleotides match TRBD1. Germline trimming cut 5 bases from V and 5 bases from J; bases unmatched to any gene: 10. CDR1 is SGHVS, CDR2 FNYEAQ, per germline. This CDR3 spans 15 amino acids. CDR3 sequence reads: CASSAAGQGGNEQYF. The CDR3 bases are TGTGCCAGCAGCGCAGCGGGACAGGGAGGGAACGAGCAGTACTTC.

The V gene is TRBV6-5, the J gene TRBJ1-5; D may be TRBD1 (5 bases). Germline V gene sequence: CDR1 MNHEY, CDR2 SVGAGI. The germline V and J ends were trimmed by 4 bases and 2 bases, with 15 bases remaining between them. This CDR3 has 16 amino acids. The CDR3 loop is CASSLSKGFGNQPQHF. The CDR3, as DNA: TGTGCCAGCAGTTTGTCTAAGGGGTTCGGCAATCAGCCCCAGCATTTT.

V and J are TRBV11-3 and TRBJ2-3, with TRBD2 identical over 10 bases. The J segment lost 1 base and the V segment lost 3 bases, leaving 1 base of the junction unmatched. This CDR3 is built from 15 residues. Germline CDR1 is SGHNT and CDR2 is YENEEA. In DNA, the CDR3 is TGTGCCAGCAGCTTCAGCGGGAGGGGCACAGATACGCAGTATTTT. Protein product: CASSFSGRGTDTQYF.

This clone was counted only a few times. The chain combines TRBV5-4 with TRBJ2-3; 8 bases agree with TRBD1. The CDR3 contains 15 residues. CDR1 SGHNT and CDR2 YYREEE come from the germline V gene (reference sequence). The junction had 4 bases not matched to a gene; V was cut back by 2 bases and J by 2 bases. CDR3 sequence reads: CASSLGQGYTDTQYF. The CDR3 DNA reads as TGTGCCAGCAGCTTAGGACAGGGTTACACAGATACGCAGTATTTT. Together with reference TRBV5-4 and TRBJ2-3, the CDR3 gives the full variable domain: ETGVTQSPTHLIKTRGQQVTLRCSSQSGHNTVSWYQQALGQGPQFIFQYYREEENGRGNFPPRFSGLQFPNYSSELNVNALELDDSALYLCASSLGQGYTDTQYFGPGTRLTVL.

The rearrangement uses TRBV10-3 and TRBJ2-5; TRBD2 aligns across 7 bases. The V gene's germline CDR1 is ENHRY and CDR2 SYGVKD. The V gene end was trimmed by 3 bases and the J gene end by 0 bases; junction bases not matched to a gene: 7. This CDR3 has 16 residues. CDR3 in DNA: TGTGCCATCAGTGATCCAGCGGGACGCAACCAAGAGACCCAGTACTTC. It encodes CAISDPAGRNQETQYF.